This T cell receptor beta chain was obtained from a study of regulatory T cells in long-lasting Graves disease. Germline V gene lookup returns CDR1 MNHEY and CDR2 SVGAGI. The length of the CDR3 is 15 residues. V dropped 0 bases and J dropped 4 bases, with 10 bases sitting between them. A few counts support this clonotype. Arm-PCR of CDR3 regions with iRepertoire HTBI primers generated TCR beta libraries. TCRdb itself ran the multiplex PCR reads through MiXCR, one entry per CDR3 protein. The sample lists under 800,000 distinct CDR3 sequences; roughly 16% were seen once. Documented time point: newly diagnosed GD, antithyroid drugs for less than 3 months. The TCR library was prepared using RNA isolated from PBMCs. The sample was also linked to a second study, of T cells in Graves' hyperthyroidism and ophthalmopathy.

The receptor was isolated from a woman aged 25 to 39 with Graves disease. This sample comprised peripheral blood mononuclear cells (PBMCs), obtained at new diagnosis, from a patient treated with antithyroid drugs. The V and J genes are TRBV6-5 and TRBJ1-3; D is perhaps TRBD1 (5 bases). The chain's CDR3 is CASSYSDRPGNTIYF. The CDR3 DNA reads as TGTGCCAGCAGTTACTCCGACAGACCGGGAAACACCATATATTTT.